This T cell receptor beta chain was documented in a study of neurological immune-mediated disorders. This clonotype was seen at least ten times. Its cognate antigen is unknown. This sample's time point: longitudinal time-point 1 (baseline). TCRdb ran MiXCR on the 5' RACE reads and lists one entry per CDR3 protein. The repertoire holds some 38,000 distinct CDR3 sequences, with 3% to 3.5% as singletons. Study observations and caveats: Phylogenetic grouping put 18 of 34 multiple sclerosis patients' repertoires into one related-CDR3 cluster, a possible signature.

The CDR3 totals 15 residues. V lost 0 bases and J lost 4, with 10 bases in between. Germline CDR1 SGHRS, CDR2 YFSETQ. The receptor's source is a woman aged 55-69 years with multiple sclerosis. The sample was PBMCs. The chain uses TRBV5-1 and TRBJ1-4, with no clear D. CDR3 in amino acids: CASSLGGALNEKLFF. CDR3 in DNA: TGCGCCAGCAGCTTGGGCGGTGCCCTTAATGAAAAACTGTTTTTT. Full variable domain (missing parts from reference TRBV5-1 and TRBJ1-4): KAGVTQTPRYLIKTRGQQVTLSCSPISGHRSVSWYQQTPGQGLQFLFEYFSETQRNKGNFPGRFSGRQFSNSRSEMNVSTLELGDSALYLCASSLGGALNEKLFFGSGTQLSVL.